This T cell receptor (beta chain) is from a study of shared clonotypes between healthy human individuals. Study-level results: In a handful of donors, about 5% of naive CD4 clonotypes appeared in common.

Assay: immunoSEQ multiplex PCR; the TCRdb copy retains only in-frame clones and omits some. The data hold more than 1,200,000 clones, with approximately 98.5% observed a single time. Regarding this clone: The antigen is not known. Different DNA sequences within this sample yield the same CDR3.

Germline V gene lookup returns CDR1 SSHAT and CDR2 FNYEAQ (reference sequence). The CDR3 is 12 amino acids. The V end was cut by 4 bases, the J end by 3 bases, with 6 bases between. This chain uses TRBV7-7 with TRBJ2-5; D remains ambiguous. The sample comprised naive CD4+ T cells sorted from blood. Subset of the sample: CD45RA+ positively selected. The clonotype comes from a man aged 25-45 years in good health. CDR3 in amino acids: CASSSGEETQYF. The CDR3 DNA is TGTGCCAGCAGCTCCGGAGAAGAGACCCAGTACTTC.